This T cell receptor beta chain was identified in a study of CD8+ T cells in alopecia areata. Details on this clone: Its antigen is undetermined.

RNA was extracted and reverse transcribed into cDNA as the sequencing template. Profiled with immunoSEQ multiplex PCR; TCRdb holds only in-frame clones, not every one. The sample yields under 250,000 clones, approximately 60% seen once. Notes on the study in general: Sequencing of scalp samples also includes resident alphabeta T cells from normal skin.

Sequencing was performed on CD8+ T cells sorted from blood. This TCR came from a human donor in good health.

The CDR3 region is CASSLAASGGASYEQYF. The CDR3 DNA reads as TGCGCCAGCAGCTTGGCGGCTAGCGGGGGGGCATCCTACGAGCAGTACTTC. The chain combines TRBV5-1 with TRBJ2-7, with TRBD2 matching 12 bases. V trimming: 0 bases; J trimming: 1 base; junction bases outside the gene matches: 5. The CDR3 is 17 amino acids. Germline V gene data show CDR1 as SGHRS and CDR2 as YFSETQ.